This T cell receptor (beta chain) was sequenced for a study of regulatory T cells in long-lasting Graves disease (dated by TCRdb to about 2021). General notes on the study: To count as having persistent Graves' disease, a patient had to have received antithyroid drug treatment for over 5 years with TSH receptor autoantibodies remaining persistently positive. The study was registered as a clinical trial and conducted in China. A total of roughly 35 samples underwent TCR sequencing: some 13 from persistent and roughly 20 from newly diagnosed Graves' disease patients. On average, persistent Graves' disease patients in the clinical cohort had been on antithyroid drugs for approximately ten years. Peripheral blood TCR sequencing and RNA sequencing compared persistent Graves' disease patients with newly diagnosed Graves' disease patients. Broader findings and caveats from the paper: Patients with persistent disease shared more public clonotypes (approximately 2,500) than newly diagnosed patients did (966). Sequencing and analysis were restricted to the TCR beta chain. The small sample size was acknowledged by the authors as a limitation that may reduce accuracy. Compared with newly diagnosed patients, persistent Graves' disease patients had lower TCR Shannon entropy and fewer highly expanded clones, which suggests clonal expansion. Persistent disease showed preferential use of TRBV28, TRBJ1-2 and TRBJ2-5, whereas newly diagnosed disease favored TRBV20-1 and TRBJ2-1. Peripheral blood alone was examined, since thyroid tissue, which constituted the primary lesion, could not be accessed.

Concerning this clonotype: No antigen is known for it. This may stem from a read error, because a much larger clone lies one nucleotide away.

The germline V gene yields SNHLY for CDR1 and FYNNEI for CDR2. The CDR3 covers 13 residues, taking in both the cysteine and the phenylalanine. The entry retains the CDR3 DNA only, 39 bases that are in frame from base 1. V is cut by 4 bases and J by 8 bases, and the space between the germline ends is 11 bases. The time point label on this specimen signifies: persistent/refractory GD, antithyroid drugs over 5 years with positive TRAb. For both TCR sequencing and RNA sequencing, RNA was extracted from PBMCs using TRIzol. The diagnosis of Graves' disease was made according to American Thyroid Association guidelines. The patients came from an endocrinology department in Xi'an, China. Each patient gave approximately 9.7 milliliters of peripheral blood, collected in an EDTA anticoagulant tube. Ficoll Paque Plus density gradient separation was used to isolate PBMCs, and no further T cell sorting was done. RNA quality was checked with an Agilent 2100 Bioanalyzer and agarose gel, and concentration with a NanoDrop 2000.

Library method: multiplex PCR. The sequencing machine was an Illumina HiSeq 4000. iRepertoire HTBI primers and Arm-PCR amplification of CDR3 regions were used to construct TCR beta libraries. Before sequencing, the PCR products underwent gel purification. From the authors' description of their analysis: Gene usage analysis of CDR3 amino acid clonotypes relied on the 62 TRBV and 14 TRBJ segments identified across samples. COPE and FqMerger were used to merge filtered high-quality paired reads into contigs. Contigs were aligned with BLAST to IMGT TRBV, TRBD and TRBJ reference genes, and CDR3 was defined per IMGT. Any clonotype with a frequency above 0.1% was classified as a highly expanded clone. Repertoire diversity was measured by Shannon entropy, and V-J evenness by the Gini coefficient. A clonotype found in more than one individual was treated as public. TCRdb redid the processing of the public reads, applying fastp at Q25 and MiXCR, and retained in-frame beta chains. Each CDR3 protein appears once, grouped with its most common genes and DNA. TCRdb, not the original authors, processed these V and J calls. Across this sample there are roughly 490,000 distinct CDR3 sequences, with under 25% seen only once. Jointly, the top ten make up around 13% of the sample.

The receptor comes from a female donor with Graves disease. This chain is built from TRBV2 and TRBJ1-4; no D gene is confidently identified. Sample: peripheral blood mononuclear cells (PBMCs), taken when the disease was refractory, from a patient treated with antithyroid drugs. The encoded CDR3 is CASSAGQAEKLFF. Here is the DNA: TGTGCCAGCAGTGCCGGTCAAGCGGAAAAACTGTTTTTT.